This TCR beta chain is from a study of tumor-infiltrating lymphocytes in localized non-small cell lung cancer. At the level of the study: Some samples were collected after neoadjuvant chemotherapy; smokers, never-smokers and several histologies were included.

The CDR3 consists of 13 residues. Trimming cost V 1 base and J 9 bases, with 7 bases left between them. Germline loops: CDR1 SGHTA, CDR2 FQGNSA. Assay: immunoSEQ multiplex PCR; the TCRdb copy retains only in-frame clones and omits some. The data show just over 7,000 clones, with just under 75% seen just once and less than 8.5% held by the top ten. The V call is TRBV7-2, the J call TRBJ1-6, with D unclear. The TCR comes from a human donor with non-small cell lung cancer. Sequencing was done on a sample of uninvolved lung tissue not adjacent to the tumor. CDR3 protein: CASSLGQVSPLHF. The CDR3 DNA follows: TGTGCCAGCAGCTTAGGTCAGGTTTCACCCCTCCACTTT.